Below, 14 T cell receptor beta chains from the same sample are listed, as sequenced in a study of Ad26.COV2.S vaccination and SARS-CoV-2 variants. Indicated treatment: approximately 18 received Ad26.COV2.S at low or high dose, single or two shots; about 5 received placebo; per-sample allocation not given. On day 63 after the first injection, vaccine and placebo recipients gave samples. Sequenced by immunoSEQ multiplex PCR; TCRdb stores in-frame clones only, minus some. The sample consists of a few hundred thousand clones, around 87% of them appearing once. This material consisted of peripheral blood, taken in a trial of Ad26.COV2.S vaccine versus placebo. Source of these receptors: a person between 18 and 65 years old who received the Ad26.COV2.S COVID-19 vaccine or a placebo.

Here the CDR3 reads CASSLVPTGGYNEQFF. The CDR3 DNA sequence: TGTGCCAGCAGCTTAGTCCCGACAGGGGGCTACAATGAGCAGTTCTTC. The chain is built from TRBV7-6 and TRBJ2-1; TRBD1 aligns across 9 bases. This CDR3 comprises 16 residues. Trimming removed 1 base from V and 3 bases from J; junction bases left unmatched: 4. The germline CDR1 and CDR2 sequences are SGHVS and FNYEAQ.

J is TRBJ2-1 and V is TRBV2; TRBD2 matches at 10 bases. Trimming removed 6 bases from V and 2 bases from J; junction bases left unmatched: 4. The germline gives CDR1 SNHLY, CDR2 FYNNEI. The CDR3 has 15 amino acids. The CDR3 protein is CASSPGLAAYNEQFF. The CDR3 region has the DNA TGTGCCAGCAGCCCTGGACTAGCGGCCTACAATGAGCAGTTCTTC.

The rearrangement uses TRBV30 and TRBJ2-3, with 7 bases matching TRBD2. Germline loops: CDR1 GTSNPN, CDR2 SVGIG (reference sequence). The V segment lost 3 bases and the J segment 2 bases; nucleotides outside the gene matches: 2. This CDR3 is built from 13 residues. The CDR3 is CAWSGGNTDTQYF. CDR3 bases: TGTGCCTGGAGCGGGGGGAACACAGATACGCAGTATTTT. Full variable domain (rest looked up from reference TRBV30 and TRBJ2-3): SQTIHQWPATLVQPVGSPLSLECTVEGTSNPNLYWYRQAAGRGLQLLFYSVGIGQISSEVPQNLSASRPQDRQFILSSKKLLLSDSGFYLCAWSGGNTDTQYFGPGTRLTVL.

This clone was counted between two and nine times. The chain's CDR3 is CASRPASGGAAQYF. CDR3 in DNA: TGCGCCAGCAGACCCGCTAGCGGGGGGGCTGCGCAGTATTTT. This rearrangement joins TRBV4-1 to TRBJ2-3; 12 nucleotides align to TRBD2. Germline V gene sequence: CDR1 MGHRA, CDR2 YSYEKL. Losses at the gene ends were 6 bases for V and 10 bases for J; bases not matched to a gene: 8. The CDR3 consists of 14 residues.

This sequence joins TRBV7-2 and TRBJ2-1, with 10 bases that match TRBD2. V gave up 2 bases and J gave up 3 bases; unmatched junction bases: 4. The CDR3 loop spans 16 amino acids. In germline, CDR1 is SGHTA, CDR2 FQGNSA. The CDR3 region has the DNA TGTGCCAGCAGCTTAACTAGCGGGGTCATCTACAATGAGCAGTTCTTC. It encodes CASSLTSGVIYNEQFF. Complete variable domain (other parts from reference TRBV7-2 and TRBJ2-1): GAGVSQSPSNKVTEKGKDVELRCDPISGHTALYWYRQSLGQGLEFLIYFQGNSAPDKSGLPSDRFSAERTGGSVSTLTIQRTQQEDSAVYLCASSLTSGVIYNEQFFGPGTRLTVL.

The rearrangement links TRBV5-1 to TRBJ2-7; 8 bases match TRBD2. Germline V CDR1 and CDR2: SGHRS, YFSETQ. V lost 4 bases to trimming and J lost 1 base; unmatched junction nucleotides: 7. CDR3 length equals 15 residues. As DNA, the CDR3 is TGCGCCAGCAGCCCGGGAGGGGGGAGGTCCTACGAGCAGTACTTC. Protein product: CASSPGGGRSYEQYF.

The chain couples TRBV19 to TRBJ1-1; D not certain. In germline, CDR1 is LNHDA, CDR2 SQIVND (reference sequence). V dropped 6 bases and J dropped 7 bases, with 18 bases sitting between them. The CDR3 runs to 14 residues. As DNA, the CDR3 is TGTGCCAGTAGCCCTATGTATGGGCGACTTGAAGCTTTCTTT. It codes for CASSPMYGRLEAFF.

For the CDR3, the DNA is TGTGCCAGCAGTGAGAAAGGGACGGGTTACGGCGAGCAGTACTTC. Translation: CASSEKGTGYGEQYF. The chain has TRBV2 and TRBJ2-7, with D perhaps given as TRBD1 or TRBD2 (5 bases each). Germline lookup yields CDR1 SNHLY and CDR2 FYNNEI. Trimming left V 3 bases short and J 6 bases short, with 18 bases between. The CDR3 is 15 amino acids.

The chain joins TRBV29-1 to TRBJ1-2, with 7 positions matching TRBD1. V shed 6 bases and J 8 bases; nucleotides not matched to a gene: 6. The V gene's germline CDR1 is SQVTM and CDR2 ANQGSEA. This CDR3 has 11 amino acids. As DNA, the CDR3 is TGCAGCGTCTACAGGGGTGGAGGCTACACCTTC. This codes for CSVYRGGGYTF.

The gene calls are TRBV19 and TRBJ2-7; D is unclear. The CDR3 is 15 amino acids. Looked up from germline, CDR1 is LNHDA and CDR2 is SQIVND (reference sequence). With 1 base removed from V and 1 base from J, the gap between germline ends came to 11 bases. The CDR3 sequence: CASSIGPSDSYEQYF. CDR3 DNA sequence: TGTGCCAGTAGTATAGGGCCAAGCGATTCCTACGAGCAGTACTTC.

This rearrangement joins TRBV12-5 to TRBJ1-2, with 7 bases aligning to TRBD1. CDR1 and CDR2 from the germline V gene are LGHNT and FRNRAP. The ends lost 11 bases at V and 6 bases at J; junction bases unmatched: 15. The CDR3 runs 14 residues. CDR3 amino acids: CACDREDFPHGYTF. DNA for the CDR3: TGTGCTTGCGACAGGGAGGATTTCCCACATGGCTACACCTTC.

This clone was counted between two and nine times. The gene calls are TRBV19 and TRBJ1-2; unclear D gene. Trimming took off 6 bases at V and 4 bases at J, with 12 bases between the two ends. Germline CDR1 LNHDA, CDR2 SQIVND (reference sequence). There are 13 residues in the CDR3. The CDR3 loop reads CASRATEFYGYTF. The CDR3 coding sequence is TGTGCCAGTAGAGCTACAGAATTCTATGGCTACACCTTC.

The V gene is TRBV9, the J gene TRBJ2-1; 10 bases fit TRBD2. This CDR3 has 15 residues. J lost 9 bases, V lost 1 base, and 7 bases had no gene match. The V gene's germline CDR1 is SGDLS and CDR2 YYNGEE. The CDR3 region has the DNA TGTGCCAGCAGCGTACAAAGCGGGGGGGCCAGTGAGCAGTTCTTC. Residues: CASSVQSGGASEQFF.

To note about this clone: Other DNA sequences in this specimen translate into the identical CDR3. This chain links TRBV5-1 with TRBJ2-1; D is unresolved. The germline V gene has CDR1 SGHRS and CDR2 YFSETQ. This CDR3 has 11 amino acids. Trimming took 1 base from V and 6 from J, leaving 2 bases between them. CDR3 DNA: TGCGCCAGCAGCTTGTCCAATGAGCAGTTCTTC. Residues: CASSLSNEQFF.